This TCR beta chain came from a study of identical twins. A note on this clonotype: What it binds is unknown.

cDNA molecules carried unique molecular identifiers, and template switching added a universal primer site. TCRdb reanalysed the 5' RACE reads using MiXCR and keeps one entry per CDR3 protein. Of some 590,000 distinct CDR3 sequences listed, roughly 9.9% are singletons. The CDR3 loop spans 16 amino acids. Germline V gene sequence: CDR1 LGHNT, CDR2 FRNRAP. Trimming left V 2 bases short and J 7 bases short, with 18 bases between. Study results and limitations: The conclusions drew on cross-sectional statistical analysis instead of tracking the same donors.

These data were also reused for a study on yellow fever vaccine responses in identical twins. That work contributes: As reported, the vaccine T cell response of twins seemed partly convergent and partly personalized.

J is TRBJ2-1 and V is TRBV12-5; D ambiguous. The material sequenced was PBMCs. This receptor was obtained from a woman under 30 in good health. CDR3 sequence (DNA): TGTGCTAGTGGTTTGTCAACCGGTGGGCCATCGAATGAGCAGTTCTTC. Amino acids: CASGLSTGGPSNEQFF.